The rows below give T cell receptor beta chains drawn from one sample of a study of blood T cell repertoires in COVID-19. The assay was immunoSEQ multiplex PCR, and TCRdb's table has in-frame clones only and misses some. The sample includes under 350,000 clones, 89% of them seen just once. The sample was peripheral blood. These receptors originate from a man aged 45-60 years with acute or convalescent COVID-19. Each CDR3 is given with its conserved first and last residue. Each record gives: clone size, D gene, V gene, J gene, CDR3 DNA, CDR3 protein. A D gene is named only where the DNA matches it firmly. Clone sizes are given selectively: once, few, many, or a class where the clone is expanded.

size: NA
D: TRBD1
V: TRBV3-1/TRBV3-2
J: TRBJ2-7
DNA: TGTGCCAGCAGCCCCGGGACAGGGCGGGCTTACGAGCAGTACTTC
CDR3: CASSPGTGRAYEQYF

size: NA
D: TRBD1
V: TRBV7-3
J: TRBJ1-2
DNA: TGTGCCAGCAGCATCGGACAGGGGTCTGGCTACACCTTC
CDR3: CASSIGQGSGYTF

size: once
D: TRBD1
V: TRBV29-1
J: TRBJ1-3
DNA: TGCAGCGTTTTGACAGGGGGTTTAGAAAACACCATATATTTT
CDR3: CSVLTGGLENTIYF

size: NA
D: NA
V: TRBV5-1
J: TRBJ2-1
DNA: TGCGCCAGCAGCTTGCACGGGCGGGGGCCCACGGTAGGGGATGAGCAGTTCTTC
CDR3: CASSLHGRGPTVGDEQFF

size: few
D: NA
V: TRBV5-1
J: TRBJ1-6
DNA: TGCGCCAGCAGCTTGGAAGGGGGGGCTAATTCACCCCTCCACTTT
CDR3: CASSLEGGANSPLHF

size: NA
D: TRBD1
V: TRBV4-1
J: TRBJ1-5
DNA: TGCGCCAGCAGCCAAGATCCGGGACAGGGGAATTTTCAGCCCCAGCATTTT
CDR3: CASSQDPGQGNFQPQHF

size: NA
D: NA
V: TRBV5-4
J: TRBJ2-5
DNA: TGTGCCAGCAGCCCGGCGGGACGGCAAGAGACCCAGTACTTC
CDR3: CASSPAGRQETQYF

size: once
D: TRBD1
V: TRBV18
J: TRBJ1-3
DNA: TGTGCCAGCTCACCAAAAACAGGGGGTCCTTCCTCTGGAAACACCATATATTTT
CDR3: CASSPKTGGPSSGNTIYF

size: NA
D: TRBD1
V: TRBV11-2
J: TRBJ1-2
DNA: TGTGCCAGCAGCTCATCCGGGACAGGGATGGGGTCTAACTATGGCTACACCTTC
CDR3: CASSSSGTGMGSNYGYTF

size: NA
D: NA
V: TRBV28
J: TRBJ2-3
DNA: TGTGCCAGCAGGGCAGCGTCCATAGATACGCAGTATTTT
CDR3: CASRAASIDTQYF

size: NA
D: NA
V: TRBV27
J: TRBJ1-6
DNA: TGTGCCAGCAGTTTATCGCAGAACCCGACATTAACTTCACCCCTCCACTTT
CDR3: CASSLSQNPTLTSPLHF

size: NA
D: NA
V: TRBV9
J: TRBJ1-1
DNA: TGTGCCAGCAGCGGGGGAGGGAACACTGAAGCTTTCTTT
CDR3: CASSGGGNTEAFF

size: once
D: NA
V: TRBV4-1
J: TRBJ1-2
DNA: TGCGCCAGCAGCCAAGCGGACAGCGCTAACTATGGCTACACCTTC
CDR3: CASSQADSANYGYTF

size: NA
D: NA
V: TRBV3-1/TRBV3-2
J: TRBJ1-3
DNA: TGTGCCAGCAGCCTGGGCCCCAGTGGAAACACCATATATTTT
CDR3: CASSLGPSGNTIYF

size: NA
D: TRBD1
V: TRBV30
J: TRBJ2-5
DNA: TGTGCCTGGCGAGGACAGGGGGGGACCCAGTACTTC
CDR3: CAWRGQGGTQYF

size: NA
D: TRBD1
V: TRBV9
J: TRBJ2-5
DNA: TGTGCCAGCACCACCGGACAGGGGGCTTCGGAGACCCAGTACTTC
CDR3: CASTTGQGASETQYF